A single sample gave rise to the 31 T cell receptor beta chains below, sequenced in a study of shared clonotypes between healthy human individuals. Measured with immunoSEQ multiplex PCR; TCRdb has only the in-frame clones, and not every one. The sample yields a few million clones, more than 85% seen once. Sequencing was carried out using naive CD4+ T cells from PBMCs. Regarding subset: CD45RA+ positively selected. These receptors all come from a man aged 18 to 30 in good health. Some clones in this sample may be carry-over from other donors' samples.

This chain uses TRBV5-6 with TRBJ2-3; TRBD1 agrees at 8 bases. V shed 4 bases, J shed 3 bases, and the junction held 7 bases outside the gene matches. CDR1 is SGHDT, CDR2 YYEEEE, per germline. This CDR3 is 15 amino acids long. For the CDR3, the DNA is TGTGCCAGCAGCCAAGTGGACAGGGAAACAGATACGCAGTATTTT. As protein: CASSQVDRETDTQYF.

The chain links TRBV5-1 to TRBJ1-1; 9 bases match TRBD1. Germline CDR1 SGHRS, CDR2 YFSETQ. The CDR3 is 15 amino acids. V shed 4 bases, J shed 4 bases, and the junction held 8 bases outside the gene matches. CDR3 protein: CASSITTGGITEAFF. CDR3 nucleotides: TGCGCCAGCAGCATAACTACAGGGGGCATCACTGAAGCTTTCTTT.

The V call is TRBV5-1, the J call TRBJ2-1; 13 nucleotides agree with TRBD2. This CDR3 region has 19 residues. Per germline, CDR1 SGHRS and CDR2 YFSETQ. Trimming removed 4 bases from V and 1 base from J; junction bases left unmatched: 11. CDR3 region: CASSPRHGLAGASYNEQFF. CDR3 DNA sequence: TGCGCCAGCAGCCCGAGACACGGACTAGCGGGAGCATCCTACAATGAGCAGTTCTTC. The full variable domain, completed using reference TRBV5-1 and TRBJ2-1, is KAGVTQTPRYLIKTRGQQVTLSCSPISGHRSVSWYQQTPGQGLQFLFEYFSETQRNKGNFPGRFSGRQFSNSRSEMNVSTLELGDSALYLCASSPRHGLAGASYNEQFFGPGTRLTVL.

The chain links TRBV30 to TRBJ2-1; D is unresolved. Germline CDR1 and CDR2: GTSNPN and SVGIG (reference sequence). The CDR3 totals 16 residues. V lost 2 bases and J lost 6, with 20 bases in between. The CDR3 protein is CAWSPIHSPSANEQFF. The CDR3 DNA is TGTGCCTGGAGTCCAATCCACTCCCCCTCAGCCAATGAGCAGTTCTTC.

The chain couples TRBV5-8 to TRBJ2-7, with TRBD2 matching over 7 bases. The length of the CDR3 is 15 residues. The junction had 11 bases not matched to a gene; V was cut back by 3 bases and J by 5 bases. CDR1 is SGHTS and CDR2 is YDEGEE in the germline V gene. For the CDR3, the DNA is TGTGCCAGCAGCTCCAAGTCGGGACTAAGGGACGAGCAGTACTTC. It is translated as CASSSKSGLRDEQYF.

The chain combines TRBV4-1 with TRBJ2-1; a weak D match, TRBD2 (5 bases). The CDR3 runs 14 residues. Between the trimmed V and J ends, which lost 4 bases and 8 bases, there was a span of 15 bases. Per the germline V gene, CDR1 is MGHRA and CDR2 is YSYEKL. As DNA, the CDR3 is TGCGCCAGCAGCCCTACTCCTAGCCTTCATGAGCAGTTCTTC. Protein product: CASSPTPSLHEQFF.

This clone was seen a single time. V gene TRBV7-9 combines with J gene TRBJ2-2; D assignment may be TRBD1 or TRBD2 (5 bases each). Germline CDR1 SEHNR, CDR2 FQNEAQ (reference sequence). The CDR3 covers 15 residues. Trimming took 4 bases from V and 6 from J, leaving 15 bases between them. The CDR3 here is CASSSDSRDPGELFF. DNA of the CDR3: TGTGCCAGCAGCTCCGATAGCAGGGACCCCGGGGAGCTGTTTTTT.

The gene calls are TRBV6-4 and TRBJ1-1; unclear D gene. V lost 6 bases and J lost 4, with 12 bases in between. Germline CDR1 MRHNA, CDR2 SNTAGT. This CDR3 comprises 13 residues. In DNA, the CDR3 is TGTGCCAGCAGGAACATGGGCGGCACTGAAGCTTTCTTT. Amino acid sequence: CASRNMGGTEAFF.

The V call is TRBV11-3, the J call TRBJ2-3; D gene ambiguous. The V end lost 3 bases, the J end lost 1 base, and 8 bases lay between the germline ends. Germline V gene data show CDR1 as SGHNT and CDR2 as YENEEA. The CDR3 is made up of 14 amino acids. This CDR3 reads CASSLRPGTDTQYF. The CDR3 bases are TGTGCCAGCAGCTTGCGACCAGGCACAGATACGCAGTATTTT.

The gene calls are TRBV7-9 and TRBJ1-5, with D maybe TRBD1 (5 bases). This CDR3 region has 17 residues. The germline V and J ends were trimmed by 5 bases and 4 bases, with 21 bases remaining between them. The germline gives CDR1 SEHNR, CDR2 FQNEAQ (reference sequence). This chain's CDR3 is CASSHVKGLGKNQPQHF. The CDR3 DNA is TGTGCCAGCAGCCATGTCAAGGGACTCGGTAAGAATCAGCCCCAGCATTTT.

The count of this clone is one. The gene calls are TRBV9 and TRBJ2-1, with D perhaps matching TRBD2 (5 bases). V was pared by 0 bases and J by 8 bases, with 12 bases between. Germline CDR1 SGDLS, CDR2 YYNGEE. CDR3 length: 14 amino acids. In nucleotides, the CDR3 is TGTGCCAGCAGCGTAGGGCTAGCTCTCTATGAGCAGTTCTTC. Translated: CASSVGLALYEQFF.

The CDR3 protein is CASSSLTGGVTEAFF. The CDR3 coding sequence is TGTGCCAGCAGCTCCCTTACAGGGGGCGTCACTGAAGCTTTCTTT. The V call is TRBV5-4, the J call TRBJ1-1; 9 positions match TRBD1. The CDR3 is made up of 15 amino acids. Germline-derived CDR1 and CDR2 are SGHNT and YYREEE (reference sequence). J lost 4 bases, V lost 3 bases, and 7 bases had no gene match.

The V gene is TRBV6-5, the J gene TRBJ1-2; the match to TRBD1 covers 9 bases. Germline-derived CDR1 and CDR2 are MNHEY and SVGAGI. The CDR3 contains 13 residues. Trimming cost V 6 bases and J 7 bases; bases outside gene matches: 6. Here the CDR3 DNA reads TGTGCCAGCAGCCCACCGGGACAGGGTGGCTACACCTTC. Its translation is CASSPPGQGGYTF.

This chain links TRBV9 with TRBJ2-1, with 7 bases aligning to TRBD2. CDR1 SGDLS and CDR2 YYNGEE come from the germline V gene. Trimming removed 2 bases from V and 4 bases from J; junction bases left unmatched: 6. This CDR3 region has 15 residues. The CDR3 region is CASSVLGDYYNEQFF. Here the CDR3 DNA reads TGTGCCAGCAGCGTCCTAGGGGACTATTACAATGAGCAGTTCTTC.

This rearrangement joins TRBV7-2 to TRBJ2-5; 7 bases match TRBD1. In germline, CDR1 is SGHTA, CDR2 FQGNSA. The V segment lost 5 bases and the J segment 4 bases; nucleotides outside the gene matches: 10. The CDR3 covers 15 residues. CDR3 bases: TGTGCCAGCAGCCATGACAGGGTAGGCCGAGAGACCCAGTACTTC. Amino acid sequence: CASSHDRVGRETQYF.

In DNA form, the CDR3 reads TGTGCCAGCAGCGCTACAGGGTCTGATGGCTACACCTTC. Translation gives CASSATGSDGYTF. This chain connects TRBV7-8 to TRBJ1-2, with D possibly matching TRBD1 (6 bases). This CDR3 has 13 residues. Per the germline V gene, CDR1 is SGHVS and CDR2 is FQNEAQ. V was cut by 5 bases and J by 6 bases, with 13 bases left in between.

The chain links TRBV10-3 to TRBJ1-1, with D uncertain. The CDR3 loop spans 14 amino acids. The ends were cut back, 7 bases at V and 5 bases at J, with 17 bases in the middle. The germline gives CDR1 ENHRY, CDR2 SYGVKD. In nucleotides, the CDR3 is TGTGCCATCACCGCAGGTAGCCCTTCGACTGAAGCTTTCTTT. It yields the protein CAITAGSPSTEAFF.

The J gene is TRBJ2-2, the V gene TRBV2; TRBD2 aligns across 7 bases. The germline V gene has CDR1 SNHLY and CDR2 FYNNEI. The trim removed 6 bases at V and 0 bases at J, leaving 4 bases unmatched. The CDR3 sequence is 15 residues long. The CDR3 here is CASSALAANTGELFF. The CDR3 DNA reads as TGTGCCAGCAGCGCCCTAGCGGCGAACACCGGGGAGCTGTTTTTT.

The chain recombines TRBV6-6 with TRBJ1-1; no reliable D call. Trimming pared 8 bases from V and 1 base from J, leaving 14 bases between. There are 14 residues in the CDR3. Per germline, CDR1 MNHNY and CDR2 SVGAGI (reference sequence). The CDR3 spells CASQQPIQNTEAFF. The CDR3 region has the DNA TGTGCCAGCCAACAGCCGATCCAGAACACTGAAGCTTTCTTT.

The chain joins TRBV7-2 to TRBJ1-5; tentative D call: TRBD1 (5 bases). The CDR3 totals 15 residues. Per the germline V gene, CDR1 is SGHTA and CDR2 is FQGNSA. V lost 5 bases, J lost 1 base, and 12 bases lay in between. CDR3 bases: TGTGCCAGCAGCCGGGACCACAGCAGCAATCAGCCCCAGCATTTT. Its protein product is CASSRDHSSNQPQHF. Filled out from reference TRBV7-2 and TRBJ1-5, the complete variable domain reads GAGVSQSPSNKVTEKGKDVELRCDPISGHTALYWYRQSLGQGLEFLIYFQGNSAPDKSGLPSDRFSAERTGGSVSTLTIQRTQQEDSAVYLCASSRDHSSNQPQHFGDGTRLSIL.

The chain couples TRBV6-6 to TRBJ2-5, with D possibly matching TRBD2 (5 bases). The CDR3 is 10 residues long. Deletions cut 8 bases from V and 4 bases from J, with 5 bases between. CDR1 is MNHNY, CDR2 SVGAGI, per germline (reference sequence). CDR3 sequence reads: CASGGETQYF. The CDR3 nucleotides are TGTGCCAGCGGAGGAGAGACCCAGTACTTC.

V and J are TRBV7-2 and TRBJ1-1; 10 positions match TRBD1. The trim removed 1 base at V and 6 bases at J, leaving 2 bases unmatched. Germline CDR1 and CDR2: SGHTA and FQGNSA. The CDR3 extends over 14 amino acids. This CDR3 reads CASSLDGTGAEAFF. For the CDR3, the DNA is TGTGCCAGCAGCTTAGATGGGACAGGGGCTGAAGCTTTCTTT.

V usage is TRBV7-9 and J usage is TRBJ2-7; unclear D gene. CDR1 and CDR2 (germline): SEHNR, FQNEAQ (reference sequence). The CDR3 is made up of 11 amino acids. The V end was cut by 7 bases, the J end by 3 bases, with 7 bases between. As DNA, the CDR3 is TGTGCCAGCACCGGAGACTACGAGCAGTACTTC. It encodes CASTGDYEQYF.

The V call is TRBV28, the J call TRBJ1-2, with D maybe TRBD1 (6 bases). With 2 bases removed from V and 5 bases from J, the gap between germline ends came to 12 bases. The germline V gene has CDR1 MDHEN and CDR2 SYDVKM. This CDR3 has 14 residues. The CDR3 loop reads CASSLPDRSYGYTF. Written as DNA, the CDR3 is TGTGCCAGCAGTTTACCCGACAGGAGTTATGGCTACACCTTC.

The chain uses TRBV30 and TRBJ2-5; D not resolved. Gene TRBJ2-7 matches the end of the DNA better, so the J call may be wrong. This CDR3 is built from 12 residues. CDR1 and CDR2 (germline): GTSNPN, SVGIG (reference sequence). The CDR3 nucleotides read TGTGCCTGGAGTGGGGTGTCCTACGAGCAGTACTTC. Encoded protein: CAWSGVSYEQYF.

The J gene is TRBJ2-7, the V gene TRBV6-5; 11 nucleotides align to TRBD1. This CDR3 has 12 residues. J was trimmed by 9 bases and V by 6 bases; bases with no gene match: 4. Germline V gives CDR1 MNHEY, CDR2 SVGAGI. CDR3 sequence reads: CASSTGTGGQYF. CDR3 nucleotides: TGTGCCAGCAGCACCGGGACAGGGGGGCAGTACTTC.

The CDR3 spells CASSLEDGRRAEPQHF. DNA for the CDR3: TGTGCCAGCAGCTTGGAAGACGGGCGACGGGCTGAGCCCCAGCATTTT. The chain couples TRBV5-5 to TRBJ1-5; no clear D. The germline CDR1 and CDR2 sequences are SGHKS and YYEKEE (reference sequence). The CDR3 runs 16 residues. The V and J ends lost 0 bases and 8 bases respectively, with 18 bases between them.

The chain has TRBV12-5 and TRBJ2-7; the match to TRBD1 covers 12 bases. The CDR3 consists of 16 residues. The germline CDR1 and CDR2 sequences are LGHNT and FRNRAP. The J segment lost 0 bases and the V segment lost 1 base, leaving 1 base of the junction unmatched. The CDR3 nucleotides read TGTGCTAGTGGTTTGGGGGGACAGGGGGCCTCCTACGAGCAGTACTTC. This sequence encodes CASGLGGQGASYEQYF.

The V call is TRBV27, the J call TRBJ1-3; 11 nucleotides align to TRBD1. The CDR3 has 16 amino acids. Germline V gene lookup returns CDR1 MNHEY and CDR2 SMNVEV (reference sequence). The V and J ends lost 5 bases and 3 bases, in that order; junction bases with no gene match: 6. The chain's CDR3 is CASSTWTGGRGNTIYF. The CDR3 DNA reads as TGTGCCAGCAGTACCTGGACAGGGGGCCGTGGAAACACCATATATTTT.

This clone came up once. CDR3 sequence reads: CASSLDPSGTYEQYF. CDR3 in DNA: TGTGCCAGCAGCTTAGATCCCAGCGGCACCTACGAGCAGTACTTC. The genes are TRBV13 and TRBJ2-7; weak D call: TRBD2 (5 bases). With 1 base removed from V and 2 bases from J, the gap between germline ends came to 12 bases. CDR1 PRHDT and CDR2 FYEKMQ come from the germline V gene (reference sequence). This CDR3 comprises 15 residues.

The J gene is TRBJ2-5, the V gene TRBV11-2, with D uncertain. V was clipped by 2 bases and J by 10 bases, with 23 bases between them. The CDR3 runs to 16 residues. The germline CDR1 and CDR2 sequences are SGHAT and FQNNGV. CDR3 in DNA: TGTGCCAGCAGCTTATCTTCGGGTCAAATCAAGAGAGGCCAGTACTTC. This translates into CASSLSSGQIKRGQYF. Based on the CDR3 plus reference TRBV11-2 and TRBJ2-5, the full variable domain is EAGVAQSPRYKIIEKRQSVAFWCNPISGHATLYWYQQILGQGPKLLIQFQNNGVVDDSQLPKDRFSAERLKGVDSTLKIQPAKLEDSAVYLCASSLSSGQIKRGQYFGPGTRLLVL.